These T cell receptor beta chains were read from a single sample in a study of radiation and T cells in renal cell carcinoma. Clones were sequenced by immunoSEQ multiplex PCR, and TCRdb holds only the in-frame ones, with some missing. Of tens of thousands of clones listed, 82% are singletons. The material sequenced was blood, taken from a patient whose treatment included radiotherapy and nephrectomy. The receptors originated from a man in his fifties or sixties with renal cell carcinoma. Both conserved end residues are part of each CDR3. Rows give clone size only sometimes, using once, few, many, or a class for an expanded clone.

len	v_gene	abundance	j_gene	CDR3aa
14	TRBV7-8	-	TRBJ2-7	CASSLTSGSTEQYF
15	TRBV5-1	-	TRBJ2-3	CASSPRAASTDTQYF
15	TRBV19	-	TRBJ2-2	CASSSPRRNTGELFF
15	TRBV5-4	-	TRBJ1-1	CASSLQGAWDTEAFF
14	TRBV27	-	TRBJ1-2	CASSATGDLYGYTF
15	TRBV11-3	-	TRBJ1-2	CASSLGGPPNYGYTF
16	TRBV5-1	-	TRBJ2-2	CASSLWGDQNTGELFF
16	TRBV19	once	TRBJ2-1	CASSMGGLSSYNEQFF
14	TRBV7-8	-	TRBJ2-2	CASSLVLNTGELFF
15	TRBV11-2	-	TRBJ2-3	CASSLDGTSTDTQYF
11	TRBV28	-	TRBJ2-3	CASTSTDTQYF
15	TRBV4-2	-	TRBJ2-7	CASSQLSSGSREQYF
16	TRBV4-3	-	TRBJ2-2	CASSLLRGEVTGELFF
15	TRBV5-1	few	TRBJ1-3	CASSLRGLDGNTIYF
15	TRBV4-1	-	TRBJ2-1	CASSRTSGRYNEQFF
12	TRBV5-6	-	TRBJ2-5	CASMRTEETQYF
15	TRBV4-2	few	TRBJ2-1	CASSFTGTGQGEQFF
15	TRBV19	-	TRBJ2-7	CASRGDATSSYEQYF
13	TRBV30	-	TRBJ1-1	CAWSEPGQRLPNF
16	TRBV10-1	-	TRBJ2-2	CASSAPGLAGPGELFF
15	TRBV5-5	-	TRBJ2-5	CASTIPGLGAETQYF
14	TRBV2	-	TRBJ2-3	CASRSGPGADTQYF
12	TRBV11-2	-	TRBJ2-7	CASSLLPYEQYF
13	TRBV19	-	TRBJ1-5	CASSLRPRQPQHF
17	TRBV7-9	-	TRBJ1-1	CASSLTPGQLSGTEAFF
12	TRBV10-3	-	TRBJ2-1	CAISEYSNEQFF
16	TRBV11-2	once	TRBJ2-1	CASSLDRLAGVEEQFF
15	TRBV7-9	few	TRBJ1-3	CASSLHHPPGNTIYF
15	TRBV12-5	-	TRBJ2-3	CASGRSGRAADTQYF
17	TRBV7-6	-	TRBJ2-3	CASSRTSGRAMTDTQYF